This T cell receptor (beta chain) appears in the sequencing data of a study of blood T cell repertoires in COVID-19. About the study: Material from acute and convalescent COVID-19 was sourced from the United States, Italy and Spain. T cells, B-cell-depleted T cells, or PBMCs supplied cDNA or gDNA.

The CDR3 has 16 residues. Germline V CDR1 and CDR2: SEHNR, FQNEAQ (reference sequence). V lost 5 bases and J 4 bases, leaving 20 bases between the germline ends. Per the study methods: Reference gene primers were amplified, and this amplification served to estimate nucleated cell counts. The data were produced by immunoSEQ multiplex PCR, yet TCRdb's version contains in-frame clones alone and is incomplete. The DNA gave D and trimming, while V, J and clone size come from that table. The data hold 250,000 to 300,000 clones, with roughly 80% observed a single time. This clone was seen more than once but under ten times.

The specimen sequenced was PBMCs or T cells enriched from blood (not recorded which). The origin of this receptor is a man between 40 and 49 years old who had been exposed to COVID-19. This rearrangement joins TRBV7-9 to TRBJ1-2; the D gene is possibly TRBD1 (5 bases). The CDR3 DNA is TGTGCCAGCAGCCGCACCCTGGGAGGTGGGACCTATGGCTACACCTTC. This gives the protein CASSRTLGGGTYGYTF.